Below are 25 T cell receptor beta chains sequenced from a single sample in a study of post-analysis software for immune sequencing data. Points from the study as a whole: In patients, roughly five TRBV segments were more frequent than in controls, with TRBV5-6, TRBV5-1 and TRBV20-1 among them.

Sequencing libraries made from TCR beta cDNA carried unique molecular identifiers. TCRdb re-called the PCR reads through MiXCR, storing one row per CDR3 protein. The sample lists a few hundred thousand distinct CDR3 sequences; approximately 33% were seen once. These receptors' targets are unknown. Specimen: blood. The receptors were gathered from a girl aged 10-17 years with multiple sclerosis.

The chain carries TRBV12-3 or TRBV12-4 and TRBJ2-5; tentatively, D is TRBD1 (5 bases). CDR3 length: 13 residues. V was clipped by 6 bases and J by 4 bases, with 12 bases between them. The CDR3 is CASRDMGRETQYF. CDR3 DNA: TGTGCCAGCAGGGACATGGGGCGAGAGACCCAGTACTTC.

This clonotype was seen more than once but under ten times. This chain connects TRBV29-1 to TRBJ2-1; 9 bases match TRBD1. CDR1 and CDR2 from the germline V gene are SQVTM and ANQGSEA. The CDR3 extends over 14 amino acids. The ends lost 6 bases at V and 10 bases at J; junction bases unmatched: 13. The CDR3 region has the DNA TGCAGCGTCGATGTGACAGGGGGGACCTACGAGCAGTTCTTC. It is translated as CSVDVTGGTYEQFF.

The sample holds one count of this clonotype. CDR3 protein: CASSPDPGVMNTEAFF. DNA for the CDR3: TGTGCCAGCTCACCCGACCCCGGGGTCATGAACACTGAAGCTTTCTTT. This chain joins TRBV18 and TRBJ1-1, with D unresolved. The CDR3 length is 16 residues. Trimming removed 3 bases from V and 0 bases from J, with 14 bases in between. The germline V gene has CDR1 KGHSH and CDR2 LQKENI.

The V and J genes are TRBV5-5 and TRBJ2-4; possible D gene TRBD2, 5 bases. Near its end, the DNA agrees better with TRBJ2-5, so the J call may be wrong. The V gene's germline CDR1 is SGHKS and CDR2 YYEKEE (reference sequence). This CDR3 is built from 14 residues. The CDR3 here is CASSLASGQETQYF. CDR3 in DNA: TGTGCCAGCAGCTTGGCCTCGGGGCAAGAGACCCAGTACTTC.

This clonotype turned up a few times. The V call is TRBV10-3, the J call TRBJ2-1; no firm D call. Per germline, CDR1 ENHRY and CDR2 SYGVKD. CDR3 length: 14 residues. The V and J ends lost 7 bases and 6 bases respectively, with 16 bases between them. The CDR3 DNA sequence: TGTGCCATCACCAAGGACCCAAACTCCAATGAGCAGTTCTTC. Protein product: CAITKDPNSNEQFF.

The chain has TRBV4-1 and TRBJ1-1; a possible D gene is TRBD1 (5 bases). Trimming pared 10 bases from V and 1 base from J, leaving 10 bases between. Germline loops: CDR1 MGHRA, CDR2 YSYEKL. The CDR3 has 12 residues. CDR3 loop: CATGRANTEAFF. The CDR3 nucleotides are TGCGCCACGGGCAGGGCGAACACTGAAGCTTTCTTT.

The chain is built from TRBV18 and TRBJ2-7, with D possibly TRBD2 on 7 matching bases. CDR1 is KGHSH and CDR2 is LQKENI in the germline V gene. The CDR3 is 13 residues long. Trimming pared 6 bases from V and 4 bases from J, leaving 13 bases between. CDR3 residues: CASSTGGPYEQYF. The CDR3 nucleotides read TGTGCCAGCTCGACGGGGGGCCCTTACGAGCAGTACTTC.

Only a few counts were recorded for this clonotype. The chain uses TRBV15 and TRBJ2-7; D perhaps matches TRBD2 (6 bases). The CDR3 consists of 15 residues. Germline V lookup: CDR1 LNHNV, CDR2 YYDKDF (reference sequence). The V gene lost 5 bases and the J gene lost 5 bases, with 19 bases spanning the gap. CDR3 residues: CATSVWDFYPHEQYF. The CDR3, as DNA: TGTGCCACCAGCGTCTGGGACTTTTATCCCCACGAGCAGTACTTC.

The chain recombines TRBV7-9 with TRBJ1-2; D remains unclear. Germline CDR1 and CDR2: SEHNR and FQNEAQ (reference sequence). This CDR3 is built from 14 residues. Trimming took 0 bases from V and 6 from J, leaving 11 bases between them. DNA of the CDR3: TGTGCCAGCAGCTTAGCGCAGGCAGGCCATGGCTACACCTTC. It yields the protein CASSLAQAGHGYTF.

The chain joins TRBV29-1 to TRBJ2-3; D may be TRBD1 (6 bases). Trimming took 7 bases from V and 0 from J, leaving 14 bases between them. There are 14 residues in the CDR3. Germline CDR1 reads SQVTM; CDR2 reads ANQGSEA. The CDR3 DNA follows: TGCAGCGCCAGCAGGACAGACAGCACAGATACGCAGTATTTT. Translated: CSASRTDSTDTQYF.

A few counts support this clonotype. V gene TRBV7-2 combines with J gene TRBJ2-1; 7 bases match TRBD2. CDR3 length: 15 amino acids. Trimming at V came to 1 base and at J to 9 bases, leaving 9 bases not matched to a gene. The germline V gene encodes CDR1 SGHTA and CDR2 FQGNSA. The CDR3 nucleotides are TGTGCCAGCAGCTTAGAGTCTTCAGCGGGGACTGAGCAGTTCTTC. It specifies CASSLESSAGTEQFF.

The chain has TRBV28 and TRBJ2-7; D is uncertain. V lost 5 bases, J lost 5 bases, and 13 bases lay in between. In germline, CDR1 is MDHEN, CDR2 SYDVKM. The CDR3 totals 13 residues. In DNA form, the CDR3 reads TGTGCCAGCAGTAGCAGTCCTCGGGACGAGCAGTACTTC. Its translation is CASSSSPRDEQYF. Full variable domain (remainder filled in from reference TRBV28 and TRBJ2-7): DVKVTQSSRYLVKRTGEKVFLECVQDMDHENMFWYRQDPGLGLRLIYFSYDVKMKEKGDIPEGYSVSREKKERFSLILESASTNQTSMYLCASSSSPRDEQYFGPGTRLTVT.

In its sample, this clonotype was seen a few times. One end of the junction varies from germline; a read error may be responsible. V gene TRBV7-7 combines with J gene TRBJ2-1; 11 nucleotides align to TRBD2. Germline values: CDR1 SSHAT, CDR2 FNYEAQ (reference sequence). This CDR3 has 15 residues. Written as DNA, the CDR3 is TGTGCTAGCAGCCGGCTAGCGGGGGGTGGCTATGAGCAGTTCTTC. This sequence encodes CASSRLAGGGYEQFF.

The sample holds a few counts of this clonotype. The chain joins TRBV9 to TRBJ2-3; D remains ambiguous. V gave up 2 bases and J gave up 6 bases, with 7 bases separating them. The CDR3 loop spans 12 amino acids. Germline lookup yields CDR1 SGDLS and CDR2 YYNGEE. This chain's CDR3 is CASSVTRDTQYF. CDR3 nucleotides: TGTGCCAGCAGCGTGACCCGGGATACGCAGTATTTT.

The chain employs TRBV10-2 and TRBJ1-2; D might be TRBD1 (6 bases). The CDR3 totals 12 residues. CDR1 is WSHSY, CDR2 SAAADI, per germline. V was shortened by 7 bases and J by 6 bases, with 12 bases between the two germline ends. CDR3 protein: CASNSKGDGYTF. CDR3 sequence (DNA): TGCGCCAGCAACAGCAAGGGGGATGGCTACACCTTC.

The table lists this clonotype with a few counts. The gene calls are TRBV5-1 and TRBJ2-7, with D maybe TRBD1 (7 bases). The germline V gene has CDR1 SGHRS and CDR2 YFSETQ. The CDR3 is 15 amino acids. The ends were cut back, 2 bases at V and 2 bases at J, with 14 bases in the middle. The DNA for the CDR3 is TGCGCCAGCAGCTTAATCCAGGGGGGACCCTACGAGCAGTACTTC. Amino acid sequence: CASSLIQGGPYEQYF.

This clonotype was found a few times. The chain has TRBV9 and TRBJ2-3; TRBD2 agrees at 7 bases. The CDR3 loop spans 15 amino acids. The V gene end was trimmed by 0 bases and the J gene end by 1 base; junction bases not matched to a gene: 2. Germline values: CDR1 SGDLS, CDR2 YYNGEE. The CDR3 sequence: CASSVEAGGTDTQYF. The CDR3 nucleotides read TGTGCCAGCAGCGTAGAGGCGGGGGGCACAGATACGCAGTATTTT.

This sequence joins TRBV7-2 and TRBJ2-7; D perhaps matches TRBD1 (5 bases). The CDR3 is 15 amino acids. Per germline, CDR1 SGHTA and CDR2 FQGNSA. Trimming pared 2 bases from V and 0 bases from J, leaving 11 bases between. In nucleotides, the CDR3 is TGTGCCAGCAGCTTACCAGGGCGGAGCTCCTACGAGCAGTACTTC. Residues: CASSLPGRSSYEQYF.

This sequence joins TRBV3-1 and TRBJ1-1; D ambiguous. The ends were cut back, 1 base at V and 0 bases at J, with 12 bases in the middle. The CDR3 loop spans 16 amino acids. Per germline, CDR1 LGHDT and CDR2 YNNKEL (reference sequence). CDR3 protein: CASSQGYGRLNTEAFF. In DNA, the CDR3 is TGTGCCAGCAGCCAAGGGTACGGGCGGCTGAACACTGAAGCTTTCTTT. The full variable domain, in which reference TRBV3-1 and TRBJ1-1 provide the parts outside the CDR3, is DTAVSQTPKYLVTQMGNDKSIKCEQNLGHDTMYWYKQDSKKFLKIMFSYNNKELIINETVPNRFSPKSPDKAHLNLHINSLELGDSAVYFCASSQGYGRLNTEAFFGQGTRLTVV.

The chain links TRBV7-9 to TRBJ1-1; possibly TRBD1 for D (5 bases). V lost 5 bases and J lost 1, with 14 bases in between. This CDR3 contains 15 residues. Germline V gene lookup returns CDR1 SEHNR and CDR2 FQNEAQ (reference sequence). The DNA of the CDR3 is TGTGCCAGCAGCCAAACACCGGGACGGAACACTGAAGCTTTCTTT. This sequence encodes CASSQTPGRNTEAFF.

The chain recombines TRBV7-2 with TRBJ2-2; possibly TRBD2 for D (6 bases). The V gene's germline CDR1 is SGHTA and CDR2 FQGNSA. CDR3 size: 16 residues. V was pared by 3 bases and J by 0 bases, with 11 bases between. This CDR3 reads CASSLGGRANTGELFF. The CDR3, as DNA: TGTGCCAGCAGCTTGGGGGGTCGGGCGAACACCGGGGAGCTGTTTTTT.

The V and J genes are TRBV24-1 and TRBJ1-5, with TRBD1 identical over 9 bases. CDR1 KGHDR and CDR2 SFDVKD come from the germline V gene. This CDR3 region has 16 residues. The V gene end was trimmed by 4 bases and the J gene end by 1 base; junction bases not matched to a gene: 4. In DNA, the CDR3 is TGTGCCACCAGTGACCCCGGGACAGGGAGCAATCAGCCCCAGCATTTT. Translated: CATSDPGTGSNQPQHF.

At least ten counts were recorded for this clonotype. The chain combines TRBV20-1 with TRBJ2-7, with 8 bases fitting TRBD1. J gave up 2 bases and V 3 bases, and 9 bases lay outside the gene matches. The CDR3 runs to 15 residues. The V gene's germline CDR1 is DFQATT and CDR2 SNEGSKA (reference sequence). CDR3 coding DNA: TGCAGTGCTAGGGGGGGCGACAGGGGCACCTACGAGCAGTACTTC. Translated, it gives CSARGGDRGTYEQYF.

The chain has TRBV12-3 or TRBV12-4 and TRBJ1-1, with unresolved D. CDR3 length equals 12 residues. Trimming removed 4 bases from V and 2 bases from J, with 5 bases in between. CDR3: CASSYVNTEAFF. The DNA of the CDR3 is TGTGCCAGCAGTTACGTTAACACTGAAGCTTTCTTT.

This clonotype was counted between two and nine times. The genes are TRBV4-3 and TRBJ2-1, with D perhaps TRBD2 (5 bases). Deletions cut 0 bases from V and 7 bases from J, with 16 bases between. The germline V gene has CDR1 LGHNA and CDR2 YSLEER. The CDR3 extends over 16 amino acids. The CDR3 loop is CASSQEKALPGNEQFF. The DNA for the CDR3 is TGCGCCAGCAGCCAAGAAAAAGCCCTACCGGGGAATGAGCAGTTCTTC.